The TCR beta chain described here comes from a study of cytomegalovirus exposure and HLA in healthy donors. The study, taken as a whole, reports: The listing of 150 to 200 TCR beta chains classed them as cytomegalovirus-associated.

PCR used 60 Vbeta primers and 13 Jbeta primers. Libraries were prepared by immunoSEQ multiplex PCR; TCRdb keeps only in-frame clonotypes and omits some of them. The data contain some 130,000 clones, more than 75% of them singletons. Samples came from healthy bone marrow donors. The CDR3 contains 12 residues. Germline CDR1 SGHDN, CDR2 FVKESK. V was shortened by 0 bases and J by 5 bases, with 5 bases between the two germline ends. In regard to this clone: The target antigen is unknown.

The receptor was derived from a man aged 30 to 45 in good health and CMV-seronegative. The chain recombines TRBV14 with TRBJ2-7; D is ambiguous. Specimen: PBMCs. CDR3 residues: CASSQDHHEQYF. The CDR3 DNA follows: TGTGCCAGCAGCCAAGATCATCACGAGCAGTACTTC.